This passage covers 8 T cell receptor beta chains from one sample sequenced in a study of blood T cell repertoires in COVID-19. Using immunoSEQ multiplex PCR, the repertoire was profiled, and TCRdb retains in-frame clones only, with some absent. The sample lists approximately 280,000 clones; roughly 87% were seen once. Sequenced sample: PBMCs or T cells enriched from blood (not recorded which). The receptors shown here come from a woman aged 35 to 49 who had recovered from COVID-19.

The CDR3: CASSYGRGNLAGGLQETQYF. CDR3 DNA sequence: TGTGCCAGCAGTTACGGGAGGGGGAATCTAGCGGGAGGCCTCCAAGAGACCCAGTACTTC. The gene calls are TRBV6-2 or TRBV6-3 and TRBJ2-5, with 11 bases lining up with TRBD2. Germline V lookup: CDR1 MNHEY, CDR2 SVGEGT. V lost 2 bases, J lost 1 base, and 15 bases stayed unmatched. The CDR3 extends over 20 amino acids.

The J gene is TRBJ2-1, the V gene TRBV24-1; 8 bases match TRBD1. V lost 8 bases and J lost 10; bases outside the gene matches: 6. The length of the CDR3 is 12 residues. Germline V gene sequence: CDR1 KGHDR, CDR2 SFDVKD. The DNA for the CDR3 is TGTGCCACCACCCAACAGGGGGGAGAGCAGTTCTTC. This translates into CATTQQGGEQFF.

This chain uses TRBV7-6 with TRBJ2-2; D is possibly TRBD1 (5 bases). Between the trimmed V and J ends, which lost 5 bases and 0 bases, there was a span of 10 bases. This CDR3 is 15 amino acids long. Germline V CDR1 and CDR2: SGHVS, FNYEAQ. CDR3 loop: CASSADSPNTGELFF. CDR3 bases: TGTGCCAGCAGCGCTGACAGTCCGAACACCGGGGAGCTGTTTTTT.

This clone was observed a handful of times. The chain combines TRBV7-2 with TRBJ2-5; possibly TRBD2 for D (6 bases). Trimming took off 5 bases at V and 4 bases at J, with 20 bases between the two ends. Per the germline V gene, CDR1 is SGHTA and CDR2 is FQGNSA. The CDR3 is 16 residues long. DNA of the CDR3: TGTGCCAGCAGCCGCCACCCTCGGGAGTCCGGAGAGACCCAGTACTTC. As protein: CASSRHPRESGETQYF.

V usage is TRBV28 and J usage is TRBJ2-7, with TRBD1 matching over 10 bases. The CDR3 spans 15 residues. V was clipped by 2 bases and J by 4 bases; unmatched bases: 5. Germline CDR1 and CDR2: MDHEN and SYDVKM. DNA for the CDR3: TGTGCCAGCAGTTTACCCGGGACAGGGGCATACGAGCAGTACTTC. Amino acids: CASSLPGTGAYEQYF.

The CDR3 DNA sequence: TGTGCCAGCAGGGCTTCGGGGGAGCAGTACTTC. Encoded protein: CASRASGEQYF. The rearrangement links TRBV6-5 to TRBJ2-7, with D perhaps TRBD2 (5 bases). The CDR3 is 11 amino acids. Per germline, CDR1 MNHEY and CDR2 SVGAGI. The V and J ends lost 6 bases and 7 bases respectively, with 10 bases between them.

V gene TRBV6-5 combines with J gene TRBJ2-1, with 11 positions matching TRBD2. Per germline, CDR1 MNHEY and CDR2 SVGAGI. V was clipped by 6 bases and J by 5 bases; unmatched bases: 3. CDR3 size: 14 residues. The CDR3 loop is CASRISGRDNEQFF. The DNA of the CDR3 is TGTGCCAGCAGAATTAGCGGGAGGGACAATGAGCAGTTCTTC.

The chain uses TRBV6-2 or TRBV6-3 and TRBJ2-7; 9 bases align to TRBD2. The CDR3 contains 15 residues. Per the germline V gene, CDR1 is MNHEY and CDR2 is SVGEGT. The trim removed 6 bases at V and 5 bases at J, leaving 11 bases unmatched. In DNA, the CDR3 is TGTGCCAGCAGCCCCGGACTAGCGAGATCCCACGAGCAGTACTTC. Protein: CASSPGLARSHEQYF.